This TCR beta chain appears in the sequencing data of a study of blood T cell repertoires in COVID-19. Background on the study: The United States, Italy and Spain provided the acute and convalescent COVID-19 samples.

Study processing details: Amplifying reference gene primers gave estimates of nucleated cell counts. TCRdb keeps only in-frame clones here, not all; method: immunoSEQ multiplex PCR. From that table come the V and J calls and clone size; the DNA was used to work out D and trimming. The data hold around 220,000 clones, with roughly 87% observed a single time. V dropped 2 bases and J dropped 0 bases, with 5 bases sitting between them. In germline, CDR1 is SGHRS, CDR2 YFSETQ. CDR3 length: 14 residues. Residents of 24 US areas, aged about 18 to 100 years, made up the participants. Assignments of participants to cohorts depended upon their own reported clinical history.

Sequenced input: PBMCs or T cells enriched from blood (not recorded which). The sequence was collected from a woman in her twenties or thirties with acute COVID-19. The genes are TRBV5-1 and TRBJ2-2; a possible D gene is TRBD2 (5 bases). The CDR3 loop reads CASSFGTNTGELFF. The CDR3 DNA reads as TGCGCCAGCAGCTTCGGGACGAACACCGGGGAGCTGTTTTTT.